These T cell receptor beta chains were read from a single sample in a study of response to subunit inactivated influenza vaccine. TCRdb redid the calling of the RT-PCR reads with MiXCR, one entry per CDR3 protein. The profile shows almost 250,000 distinct CDR3 sequences, 12% of them singletons. Sequenced here: non-naive T cells sorted from PBMCs, sampled approximately 15 days before vaccination. These receptors were obtained from a man aged 50-59 years who received an inactivated influenza vaccine. Each CDR3 is given with its conserved first and last residue. D genes are given only for firm matches. Size values are once, few and many counts, or a class for expanded clones, and some rows have none.

D gene	clone size	J gene	V gene	CDR3 length	CDR3 DNA	CDR3 protein
TRBD1	many	TRBJ2-7	TRBV25-1	13	TGTGCCAGCAGCGAGGGGGCGAGGGCCGAGCAGTACTTC	CASSEGARAEQYF
TRBD1	few	TRBJ2-3	TRBV7-2	15	TGTGCCAGCAGCCACTGGGACAGGGGCACAGATACGCAGTATTTT	CASSHWDRGTDTQYF
-	-	TRBJ2-3	TRBV6-5	16	TGTGCCAGCAGTTATTCGACTGGGACGGGCACAGATACGCAGTATTTT	CASSYSTGTGTDTQYF
TRBD1	few	TRBJ2-5	TRBV18	15	TGTGCCAGCTCACTTCCGACAGGGGGGACAGAGACCCAGTACTTC	CASSLPTGGTETQYF
TRBD1	many	TRBJ1-1	TRBV2	14	TGTGCCAGCAGGGCTCAGGGGGCTCTCACTGAAGCTTTCTTT	CASRAQGALTEAFF
-	few	TRBJ1-4	TRBV5-1	14	TGCGCCAGCAGCCGGGACGGGCTAAATGAAAAACTGTTTTTT	CASSRDGLNEKLFF
TRBD1	many	TRBJ1-2	TRBV29-1	14	TGCAGCGTTGCCGGGACAGGGAGGTTGGAGGGCTACACCTTC	CSVAGTGRLEGYTF
-	many	TRBJ1-3	TRBV10-3	15	TGTGCCATCAGTGAGATGGGTCTCTCTGGAAACACCATATATTTT	CAISEMGLSGNTIYF
TRBD1	few	TRBJ2-2	TRBV11-3	14	TGTGCCAGCAGCCAGGGACAGCGCACCGGGGAGCTGTTTTTT	CASSQGQRTGELFF
-	-	TRBJ1-5	TRBV28	12	TGTGCCAGCAAGGTGGGTAATCAGCCCCAGCATTTT	CASKVGNQPQHF
-	-	TRBJ2-5	TRBV2	12	TGTGCCGGCCGGACTGCACAAGAGACCCAGTACTTC	CAGRTAQETQYF
-	many	TRBJ1-2	TRBV20-1	12	TGCAGTGCTTATACAGGGATCGGAGGCTACACCTTC	CSAYTGIGGYTF
TRBD2	few	TRBJ2-1	TRBV9	16	TGTGCCAGCAGCGTAGTAGGGACTAGCAGGTACAATGAGCAGTTCTTC	CASSVVGTSRYNEQFF
-	-	TRBJ1-6	TRBV13	14	TGTGCCAGCAGCTTCACCGCCGCATATTCACCCCTCCACTTT	CASSFTAAYSPLHF
TRBD2	-	TRBJ2-7	TRBV11-2	17	TGTGCCAGCAGCCCAACCCTGATCGGGAGGGCGGCCTACGAGCAGTACTTC	CASSPTLIGRAAYEQYF
TRBD1	-	TRBJ1-5	TRBV19	14	TGTGCCAGTGGACAGGGTTGGGGAAATCAGCCCCAGCATTTT	CASGQGWGNQPQHF
-	-	TRBJ1-4	TRBV4-1	16	TGCGCCAGCAGCCAAGACGTGGCAGGGACTAATGAAAAACTGTTTTTT	CASSQDVAGTNEKLFF
TRBD1	few	TRBJ2-2	TRBV5-1	16	TGCGCCAGCAGCTTTGGGACAGGGGGAGGCACCGGGGAGCTGTTTTTT	CASSFGTGGGTGELFF
TRBD2	-	TRBJ2-3	TRBV7-2	17	TGTGCCAGCAGCTGGTGGCTGGCTAGCGGGAGAGCGGATACGCAGTATTTT	CASSWWLASGRADTQYF
TRBD2	many	TRBJ2-5	TRBV6-2/TRBV6-3	15	TGTGCCAGCAGTTACTCGAGCCGGGAGGTGGAGACCCAGTACTTC	CASSYSSREVETQYF
-	-	TRBJ2-1	TRBV6-1	15	TGTGCCAGCCGAGCCGCCGGGACACCCTCGGATGAGCAGTTCTTC	CASRAAGTPSDEQFF
-	few	TRBJ2-5	TRBV6-1	12	TGTGCCAGCCGAGATAATCTGAAGACCCAGTACTTC	CASRDNLKTQYF
-	-	TRBJ2-7	TRBV18	15	TGTGCCAGCTCACCACCCGGGTACCCTTCCTACGAGCAGTACTTC	CASSPPGYPSYEQYF
-	-	TRBJ1-5	TRBV7-9	12	TGTGCCAGCAGTCAACAGTATCAGCCCCAGCATTTT	CASSQQYQPQHF
TRBD2	few	TRBJ2-5	TRBV12-3/TRBV12-4	15	TGTGCCAGCAGTTTATCAGCGGGGGGGCAAGAGACCCAGTACTTC	CASSLSAGGQETQYF
-	few	TRBJ2-2	TRBV7-9	17	TGTGCCAGCAGCTTAGTAGGGGGGACAACGAACACCGGGGAGCTGTTTTTT	CASSLVGGTTNTGELFF
-	many	TRBJ2-7	TRBV5-1	13	TGCGCCAGCAGCTTGCCCGGAACCTACGAGCAGTACTTC	CASSLPGTYEQYF
TRBD1	-	TRBJ2-3	TRBV4-3	14	TGCGCCAGCAGCCAAGGGACAGGGTGGGATACGCAGTATTTT	CASSQGTGWDTQYF
-	-	TRBJ2-7	TRBV4-3	16	TGCGCCAGCAGCCAAGCGGCCAACTCCCCAGGACACGAGCAGTACTTC	CASSQAANSPGHEQYF
TRBD1	many	TRBJ1-2	TRBV3-1	14	TGTGCCAGCAGCCTCGGGACAGGGGCCAATGGCTACACCTTC	CASSLGTGANGYTF
TRBD2	-	TRBJ2-1	TRBV4-2	18	TGTGCCAGCAGCCAGGGATCGACTAGCGGGGCGGCCTACAATGAGCAGTTCTTC	CASSQGSTSGAAYNEQFF
-	-	TRBJ2-2	TRBV5-1	14	TGCGCCAGCAGCCTGACTATGAACACCGGGGAGCTGTTTTTT	CASSLTMNTGELFF
TRBD2	many	TRBJ2-7	TRBV18	16	TGTGCCAGCTCACCCCCGGGACTAGCGGACACCTACGAGCAGTACTTC	CASSPPGLADTYEQYF
TRBD2	few	TRBJ2-7	TRBV6-1	15	TGTGCCAGCAGGCGCTATCTAGCGGGAGCCTACGAGCAGTACTTC	CASRRYLAGAYEQYF
-	many	TRBJ2-5	TRBV2	11	TGTGCCAGCAGTGAAGCGCGTACCCAGTACTTC	CASSEARTQYF
TRBD1	-	TRBJ1-1	TRBV20-1	14	TGCAGTGCAGGTAGAGCCGGGACAGACATTGAAGCTTTCTTT	CSAGRAGTDIEAFF
-	-	TRBJ2-2	TRBV7-2	15	TGTGCCAGCAGCTTATCGCAGGTGAACACCGGGGAGCTGTTTTTT	CASSLSQVNTGELFF
-	-	TRBJ2-3	TRBV11-2	14	TGTGCCAGCAGCCCGTCGGGGCGGGCGGGTACGCAGTATTTT	CASSPSGRAGTQYF
-	few	TRBJ2-1	TRBV21-1	18	TGTGCCAGCAGCAAATTGGGATCCTCTAGCGGGGGGGCTTATGAGCAGTTCTTC	CASSKLGSSSGGAYEQFF
-	many	TRBJ2-5	TRBV7-2	15	TGTGCCAGCAGCTTAGTAGTGACTATTTCAGAGACCCAGTACTTC	CASSLVVTISETQYF
TRBD2	few	TRBJ2-1	TRBV7-3	19	TGTGCCAGCAGCTTCCTACCGAACGTAGCGGGTGGGAAGAACAATGAGCAGTTCTTC	CASSFLPNVAGGKNNEQFF
-	few	TRBJ1-6	TRBV9	14	TGTGCCAGCAGCGTCCGGGATTTTAATTCACCCCTCCACTTT	CASSVRDFNSPLHF
-	few	TRBJ2-4	TRBV5-6	15	TGTGCCAGCAGCTTTTTGGACAGTTCCAAAAACATTCAGTACTTC	CASSFLDSSKNIQYF
-	many	TRBJ2-3	TRBV20-1	13	TGCAGTGCTAGAGATAGTACGGGGGTTACGCAGTATTTT	CSARDSTGVTQYF
-	-	TRBJ2-7	TRBV28	16	TGTGCCAGCAGTTCAACTTATGGCGGGATACCCTACGAGCAGTACTTC	CASSSTYGGIPYEQYF
-	-	TRBJ2-7	TRBV18	14	TGTGCCAGCTCCCCCCCGGTCGCTCTATACGAGCAGTACTTC	CASSPPVALYEQYF
-	many	TRBJ1-2	TRBV20-1	12	TGCAGTGCTTTTAACCAGGGAGATGGCTACACCTTC	CSAFNQGDGYTF
-	once	TRBJ2-3	TRBV18	13	TGTGCCAGCTCACCACGCACCACAGATACGCAGTATTTT	CASSPRTTDTQYF
TRBD2	few	TRBJ2-7	TRBV20-1	16	TGCAGTGCCCACGGGACTAGCGGGAGAGAACGGGACGAGCAGTACTTC	CSAHGTSGRERDEQYF
-	few	TRBJ2-3	TRBV27	17	TGTGCCAGCAGTTTATATCCCGGGCTAGCGAGCACAGATACGCAGTATTTT	CASSLYPGLASTDTQYF
-	many	TRBJ2-1	TRBV20-1	12	TGCAGTGCCGTGGTTACCGTCCTGGAGCAGTTCTTC	CSAVVTVLEQFF
-	few	TRBJ2-6	TRBV20-1	14	TGCAGTGCCAATACAGGGTCTGGGGCCAACGTCCTGACTTTC	CSANTGSGANVLTF